Following are 29 T cell receptor beta chains from one sample sequenced in a study of spatial heterogeneity in lung cancer. From the 5' RACE reads, TCRdb called clonotypes with MiXCR, one entry per CDR3 protein. The sample yields 2,000 to 3,000 distinct CDR3 sequences, approximately 1.5% seen once. General study results and limits: Within tumors, counts of expanded alpha and beta TCRs tracked tumor mutation counts.

No cognate antigen is known for these TCRs. Time point noted: sample taken at primary tumor resection. Sample: lung tumor tissue, taken at surgery. These receptors came from a male donor with early-stage non-small cell lung cancer.

This clonotype is medium-sized in the sample. This chain joins TRBV6-1 and TRBJ2-7; D may be TRBD1 (7 bases). Germline CDR1 is MNHNS and CDR2 is SASEGT. The CDR3 spans 15 residues. V was trimmed by 1 base and J by 2 bases, leaving 12 bases between them. The CDR3 coding sequence is TGTGCCAGCAGTGAAGGTCAGGGGGAGGCCTACGAGCAGTACTTC. It specifies CASSEGQGEAYEQYF.

This clonotype showed up many times. The chain employs TRBV30 and TRBJ2-3; 13 bases map to TRBD2. Germline loops: CDR1 GTSNPN, CDR2 SVGIG (reference sequence). The CDR3 is 15 residues long. With V trimmed by 6 bases and J by 6 bases, 9 bases remained unmatched. The CDR3 coding sequence is TGTGCCTGTCCACTAGCGGGGGGGCCATCCGATACGCAGTATTTT. Translating gives CACPLAGGPSDTQYF.

This clonotype is deemed medium-sized. The chain links TRBV2 to TRBJ1-2, with TRBD1 matching 8 bases. The CDR3 consists of 14 residues. Germline-derived CDR1 and CDR2 are SNHLY and FYNNEI. V shed 8 bases, J shed 2 bases, and the junction held 7 bases outside the gene matches. CDR3 protein: CASSLRTGNYGYTF. The CDR3 coding sequence is TGTGCCAGCTCGTTACGGACAGGGAACTATGGCTACACCTTC.

This clonotype is termed medium-sized. In DNA, the CDR3 is TGTGCCAGCACCCGGGACCAGAGCTCTGGGGCCAACGTCCTGACTTTC. Its protein product is CASTRDQSSGANVLTF. The chain joins TRBV2 to TRBJ2-6; the D gene could be TRBD1 or TRBD2 (5 bases each). V gave up 7 bases and J gave up 0 bases, with 13 bases separating them. The CDR3 runs 16 residues. Germline V gene sequence: CDR1 SNHLY, CDR2 FYNNEI. Filled out from reference TRBV2 and TRBJ2-6, the complete variable domain reads EPEVTQTPSHQVTQMGQEVILRCVPISNHLYFYWYRQILGQKVEFLVSFYNNEISEKSEIFDDQFSVERPDGSNFTLKIRSTKLEDSAMYFCASTRDQSSGANVLTFGAGSRLTVL.

This clonotype is medium-sized in the sample. The rearrangement joins TRBV20-1 to TRBJ2-3; 7 positions agree with TRBD2. Germline V gives CDR1 DFQATT, CDR2 SNEGSKA (reference sequence). The CDR3 runs to 13 residues. Germline trimming cut 6 bases from V and 1 base from J; bases unmatched to any gene: 4. CDR3 in DNA: TGCAGTGCACAGCTAGCGGGCACAGATACGCAGTATTTT. Its protein product is CSAQLAGTDTQYF.

This clonotype is categorized as medium-sized. V is TRBV5-1 and J is TRBJ1-6; no clear D gene. The CDR3 runs 15 residues. The V end was cut by 1 base, the J end by 9 bases, with 14 bases between. Germline CDR1 reads SGHRS; CDR2 reads YFSETQ. DNA for the CDR3: TGCGCCAGCAGCTTGTCGGCAGGACCTGGTTCACCCCTCCACTTT. Translated: CASSLSAGPGSPLHF.

This clonotype is deemed medium-sized. V and J are TRBV29-1 and TRBJ2-2, with D tentatively TRBD2 (5 bases). Germline V CDR1 and CDR2: SQVTM, ANQGSEA. With 7 bases removed from V and 6 bases from J, the gap between germline ends came to 18 bases. The CDR3 is made up of 14 amino acids. This CDR3 reads CSGRLLGSSGELFF. CDR3 DNA sequence: TGCAGCGGACGACTACTAGGTTCGTCCGGGGAGCTGTTTTTT.

This clonotype is medium-sized. The gene calls are TRBV18 and TRBJ1-1, with TRBD1 matching over 9 bases. The length of the CDR3 is 14 residues. CDR1 and CDR2 from the germline V gene are KGHSH and LQKENI. The V and J ends lost 5 bases and 6 bases, in that order; junction bases with no gene match: 7. CDR3 sequence reads: CASSTGGGGAEAFF. Written as DNA, the CDR3 is TGTGCCAGCTCAACAGGGGGCGGGGGCGCTGAAGCTTTCTTT.

This clonotype was counted at least ten times. This chain connects TRBV6-5 to TRBJ1-2; no clear D. The CDR3 extends over 16 amino acids. V was clipped by 1 base and J by 7 bases, with 19 bases between them. CDR1 and CDR2 (germline): MNHEY, SVGAGI. CDR3 residues: CASSYLSVGSVRGYTF. The CDR3 DNA is TGTGCCAGCAGTTACTTATCTGTAGGGTCTGTGCGTGGCTACACCTTC.

The table lists this clonotype with many counts. The J gene is TRBJ2-6, the V gene TRBV2, with D uncertain. CDR3 length: 19 amino acids. V lost 4 bases, J lost 5 bases, and 24 bases lay in between. CDR1 SNHLY and CDR2 FYNNEI come from the germline V gene. CDR3: CASSVQPRTMASRANVLTF. The CDR3 coding sequence is TGTGCCAGCAGTGTACAACCACGGACGATGGCGAGTAGGGCCAACGTCCTGACTTTC.

By share, this clonotype ranks as medium-sized (0.01 to 0.1%). The chain joins TRBV7-2 to TRBJ2-3; TRBD2 matches 7 bases. CDR1 and CDR2 (germline): SGHTA, FQGNSA. There are 18 residues in the CDR3. Germline trimming cut 0 bases from V and 3 bases from J; bases unmatched to any gene: 12. The CDR3 DNA reads as TGTGCCAGCAGCTTAGCTTCTAGCGGTGCTGGGGGGACAGATACGCAGTATTTT. Translating it yields CASSLASSGAGGTDTQYF. The full variable domain, with the rest looked up from reference TRBV7-2 and TRBJ2-3, is GAGVSQSPSNKVTEKGKDVELRCDPISGHTALYWYRQSLGQGLEFLIYFQGNSAPDKSGLPSDRFSAERTGGSVSTLTIQRTQQEDSAVYLCASSLASSGAGGTDTQYFGPGTRLTVL.

This clonotype is medium-sized. The chain couples TRBV6-1 to TRBJ1-2, with D unclear. This CDR3 is 14 amino acids long. In germline, CDR1 is MNHNS, CDR2 SASEGT. Trimming took off 7 bases at V and 0 bases at J, with 12 bases between the two ends. CDR3 coding DNA: TGTGCCAGCAAGTACACGGATTCTAACTATGGCTACACCTTC. Translating it yields CASKYTDSNYGYTF.

Sample share makes this clonotype medium-sized. V and J are TRBV5-1 and TRBJ2-3; D not certain. Trimming pared 1 base from V and 5 bases from J, leaving 5 bases between. CDR1 SGHRS and CDR2 YFSETQ come from the germline V gene. This CDR3 contains 12 residues. The CDR3, as DNA: TGCGCCAGCAGCTTGCAGCAAGATACGCAGTATTTT. It is translated as CASSLQQDTQYF.

Sample share makes this clonotype medium-sized. The CDR3 DNA sequence: TGTGCCAGCAAACGGGGGCAGTCAGATACGCAGTATTTT. This encodes CASKRGQSDTQYF. The chain has TRBV7-2 and TRBJ2-3; D tentatively fits TRBD1 or TRBD2 (6 bases each). Trimming pared 7 bases from V and 4 bases from J, leaving 12 bases between. CDR3 length equals 13 residues. Germline V lookup: CDR1 SGHTA, CDR2 FQGNSA.

With regard to this clonotype: The missing conserved phenylalanine or tryptophan at the end of this CDR3 makes a read error likely. The limits of the CDR3 on the DNA are not certain, so only TCRdb's listed CDR3 is given. This chain connects TRBV4-2 to TRBJ2-3; the table's TRBD2 call for D was not verified on the DNA. The germline V gene encodes CDR1 LGHNA and CDR2 YNFKEQ. Ends included, the CDR3 has 16 residues. CDR3 residues: CASSQEKEEGKDTKYC.

This clonotype is medium-sized. This chain uses TRBV7-4 with TRBJ2-7; 11 positions agree with TRBD1. V was clipped by 7 bases and J by 6 bases; unmatched bases: 11. This CDR3 has 15 residues. Germline V lookup: CDR1 SGHVT, CDR2 SQSDAQ. The CDR3, as DNA: TGTGCCAGCACCGCAACAGGACAGGGGGCTTTCGAGCAGTACGTC. Translated: CASTATGQGAFEQYV.

Judged by abundance, this clonotype is medium-sized (0.01 to 0.1%). This chain joins TRBV6-2 or TRBV6-3 and TRBJ2-3; D not certain. The CDR3 runs to 15 residues. Germline CDR1 is MNHEY and CDR2 is SVGEGT. The V end lost 1 base, the J end lost 3 bases, and 11 bases lay between the germline ends. The chain's CDR3 is CASSYWYRRTDTQYF. The CDR3 bases are TGTGCCAGCAGTTACTGGTACAGAAGGACAGATACGCAGTATTTT.

This clonotype is termed medium-sized. The rearrangement joins TRBV6-5 to TRBJ2-2, with D tentatively TRBD1 or TRBD2 (5 bases each). This CDR3 has 17 residues. Trimming took 6 bases from V and 4 from J, leaving 21 bases between them. Germline V gives CDR1 MNHEY, CDR2 SVGAGI. CDR3 loop: CASRVGAHLAGTGELFF. As DNA, the CDR3 is TGTGCCAGCAGAGTAGGGGCGCACCTAGCCGGCACCGGGGAGCTGTTTTTT.

This clonotype is medium-sized in the sample. The chain employs TRBV7-2 and TRBJ2-5, with TRBD2 matching over 7 bases. CDR3 size: 14 residues. The V segment lost 2 bases and the J segment 4 bases; nucleotides outside the gene matches: 4. Germline V CDR1 and CDR2: SGHTA, FQGNSA. The CDR3 sequence is CASSLMGGAETQYF. The CDR3 nucleotides are TGTGCCAGCAGCTTAATGGGAGGGGCAGAGACCCAGTACTTC.

This clonotype occurred many times. This chain links TRBV15 with TRBJ2-3, with a possible D match to TRBD2 (6 bases). This CDR3 region has 15 residues. Trimming left V 0 bases short and J 5 bases short, with 12 bases between. CDR1 is LNHNV and CDR2 is YYDKDF in the germline V gene (reference sequence). The chain's CDR3 is CATSREGGVIDTQYF. In DNA, the CDR3 is TGTGCCACCAGCAGAGAAGGCGGGGTGATAGATACGCAGTATTTT.

Sample share makes this clonotype medium-sized (0.01 to 0.1%). This chain connects TRBV19 to TRBJ2-1; no reliable D call. V lost 1 base to trimming and J lost 2 bases, with 12 bases between them. The V gene's germline CDR1 is LNHDA and CDR2 SQIVND (reference sequence). The CDR3 extends over 16 amino acids. DNA of the CDR3: TGTGCCAGTAGTATAGTAGGTGGCCAACCCTACAATGAGCAGTTCTTC. This translates into CASSIVGGQPYNEQFF. The full variable domain, with the rest looked up from reference TRBV19 and TRBJ2-1, is DGGITQSPKYLFRKEGQNVTLSCEQNLNHDAMYWYRQDPGQGLRLIYYSQIVNDFQKGDIAEGYSVSREKKESFPLTVTSAQKNPTAFYLCASSIVGGQPYNEQFFGPGTRLTVL.

This clonotype qualifies as medium-sized. The rearrangement links TRBV11-2 to TRBJ2-5; D gene unclear. The V gene lost 5 bases and the J gene lost 7 bases, with 11 bases spanning the gap. Per germline, CDR1 SGHAT and CDR2 FQNNGV. CDR3 size: 12 residues. CDR3 coding DNA: TGTGCCAGCAGCGCCCTCCCCCCGACCCAGTACTTC. Translated: CASSALPPTQYF. Using reference TRBV11-2 and TRBJ2-5 for the parts outside the CDR3, the full variable domain is EAGVAQSPRYKIIEKRQSVAFWCNPISGHATLYWYQQILGQGPKLLIQFQNNGVVDDSQLPKDRFSAERLKGVDSTLKIQPAKLEDSAVYLCASSALPPTQYFGPGTRLLVL.

This clonotype is categorized as medium-sized. The chain carries TRBV6-4 and TRBJ1-1; D remains ambiguous. This CDR3 is built from 13 residues. Germline V CDR1 and CDR2: MRHNA, SNTAGT. With 5 bases removed from V and 0 bases from J, the gap between germline ends came to 7 bases. CDR3 bases: TGTGCCAGCAGTCAACAGATGAACACTGAAGCTTTCTTT. Protein product: CASSQQMNTEAFF.

Ten or more counts support this clonotype. V and J are TRBV7-6 and TRBJ2-3, with 15 bases identical to TRBD2. Trimming removed 5 bases from V and 3 bases from J; junction bases left unmatched: 15. CDR1 is SGHVS and CDR2 is FNYEAQ in the germline V gene. This CDR3 has 20 residues. CDR3 protein: CASSPRTSGGARGSTDTQYF. CDR3 nucleotides: TGTGCCAGCAGCCCCCGGACTAGCGGGGGGGCCAGGGGCTCGACAGATACGCAGTATTTT.

This clonotype qualifies as medium-sized. The J gene is TRBJ1-1, the V gene TRBV7-2; D not resolved. Germline lookup yields CDR1 SGHTA and CDR2 FQGNSA. The CDR3 is made up of 14 amino acids. V shed 1 base and J shed 0 bases, with 6 bases lying between them. CDR3 sequence (DNA): TGTGCCAGCAGCTTAGGTAACTTGAACACTGAAGCTTTCTTT. As protein: CASSLGNLNTEAFF.

This clonotype was recorded many times. The chain uses TRBV10-3 and TRBJ2-1, with a tentative D call TRBD1 (5 bases). Germline loops: CDR1 ENHRY, CDR2 SYGVKD. Trimming removed 5 bases from V and 6 bases from J, with 11 bases in between. The CDR3 length is 13 residues. CDR3 protein: CAISFDSANEQFF. The CDR3 coding sequence is TGTGCCATCAGTTTCGACAGCGCCAATGAGCAGTTCTTC.

This clonotype counts as medium-sized (0.01 to 0.1%). CDR3: CASSSTGSGANVLTF. CDR3 coding DNA: TGTGCCAGCAGCTCGACAGGGTCTGGGGCCAACGTCCTGACTTTC. The chain joins TRBV7-2 to TRBJ2-6; TRBD1 matches at 7 bases. V shed 4 bases, J shed 1 base, and the junction held 1 base outside the gene matches. The CDR3 contains 15 residues. The germline V gene has CDR1 SGHTA and CDR2 FQGNSA.

In its sample, this clonotype is medium-sized. The chain has TRBV2 and TRBJ2-5; TRBD2 might be the D (5 bases). Between the trimmed V and J ends, which lost 5 bases and 7 bases, there was a span of 20 bases. CDR1 is SNHLY, CDR2 FYNNEI, per germline. The CDR3 is 15 amino acids. The CDR3 DNA reads as TGTGCCAGCAGTCCGACCGTACGCACGGCGGGGACCCAGTACTTC. Translating gives CASSPTVRTAGTQYF.

This clonotype is medium-sized within its sample. This chain links TRBV7-8 with TRBJ1-1; possible D gene TRBD1, 6 bases. This CDR3 spans 15 amino acids. Trimming stripped 6 bases from V and 2 bases from J, with 16 bases between. CDR1 and CDR2 (germline): SGHVS, FQNEAQ. The CDR3 nucleotides are TGTGCCAGCAGGGGACACCAGTTAAGAAACACTGAAGCTTTCTTT. It encodes CASRGHQLRNTEAFF.